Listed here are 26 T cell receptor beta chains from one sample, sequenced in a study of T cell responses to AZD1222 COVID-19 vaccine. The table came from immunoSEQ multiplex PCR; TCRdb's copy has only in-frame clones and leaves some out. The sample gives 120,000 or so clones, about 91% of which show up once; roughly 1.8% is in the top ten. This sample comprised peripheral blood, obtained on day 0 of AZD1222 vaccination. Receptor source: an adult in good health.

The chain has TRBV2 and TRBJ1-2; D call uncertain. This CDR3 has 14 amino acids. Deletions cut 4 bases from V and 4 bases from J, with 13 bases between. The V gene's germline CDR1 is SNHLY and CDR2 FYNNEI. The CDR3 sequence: CASSVGTVGYGYTF. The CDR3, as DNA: TGTGCCAGCAGTGTGGGTACGGTCGGCTATGGCTACACCTTC.

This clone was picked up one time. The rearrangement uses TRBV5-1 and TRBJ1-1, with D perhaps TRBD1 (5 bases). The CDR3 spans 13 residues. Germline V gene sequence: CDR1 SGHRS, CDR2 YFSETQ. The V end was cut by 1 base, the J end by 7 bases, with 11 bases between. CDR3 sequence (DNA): TGCGCCAGCAGCTTGACCGGGGCTTTTGAAGCTTTCTTT. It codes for CASSLTGAFEAFF.

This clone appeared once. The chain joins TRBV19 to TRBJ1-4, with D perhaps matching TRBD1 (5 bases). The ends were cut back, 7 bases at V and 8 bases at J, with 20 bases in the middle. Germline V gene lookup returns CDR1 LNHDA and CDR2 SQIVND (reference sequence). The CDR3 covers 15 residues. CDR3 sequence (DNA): TGTGCCAGTACCGCTAGGGACCCCCCGGAGGAAAAACTGTTTTTT. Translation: CASTARDPPEEKLFF.

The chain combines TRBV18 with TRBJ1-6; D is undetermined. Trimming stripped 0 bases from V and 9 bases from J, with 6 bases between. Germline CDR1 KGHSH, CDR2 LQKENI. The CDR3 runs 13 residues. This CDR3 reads CASSPPGGSPLHF. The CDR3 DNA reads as TGTGCCAGCTCACCACCGGGTGGTTCACCCCTCCACTTT.

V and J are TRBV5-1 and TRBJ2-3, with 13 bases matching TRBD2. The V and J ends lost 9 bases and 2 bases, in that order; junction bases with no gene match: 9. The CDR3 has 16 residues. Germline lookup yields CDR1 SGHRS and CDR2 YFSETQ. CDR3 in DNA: TGCGCCACCACGCCCGGACTAGCGGGAGTCACAGATACGCAGTATTTT. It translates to CATTPGLAGVTDTQYF.

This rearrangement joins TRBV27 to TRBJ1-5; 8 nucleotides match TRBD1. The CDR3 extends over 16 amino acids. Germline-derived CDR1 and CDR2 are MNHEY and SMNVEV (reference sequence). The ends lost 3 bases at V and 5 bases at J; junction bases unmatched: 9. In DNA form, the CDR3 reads TGTGCCAGCAGTTTTCCCCTGACAGGGGCGTATCAGCCCCAGCATTTT. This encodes CASSFPLTGAYQPQHF.

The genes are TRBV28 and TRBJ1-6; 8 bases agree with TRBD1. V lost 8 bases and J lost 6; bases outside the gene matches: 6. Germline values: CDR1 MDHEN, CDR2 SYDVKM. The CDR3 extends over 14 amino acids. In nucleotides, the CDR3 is TGTGCCAGCCGTACAGGACAGGGTAATTCACCCCTCCACTTT. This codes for CASRTGQGNSPLHF.

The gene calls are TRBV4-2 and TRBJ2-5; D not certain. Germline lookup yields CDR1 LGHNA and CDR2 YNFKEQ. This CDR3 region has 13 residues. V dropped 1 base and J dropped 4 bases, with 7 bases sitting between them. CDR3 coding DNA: TGTGCCAGCAGCCAAGTGTTGGGAGAGACCCAGTACTTC. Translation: CASSQVLGETQYF.

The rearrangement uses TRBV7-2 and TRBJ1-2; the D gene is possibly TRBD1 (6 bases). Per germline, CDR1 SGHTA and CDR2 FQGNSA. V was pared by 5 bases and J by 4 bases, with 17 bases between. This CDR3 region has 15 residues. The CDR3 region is CASSPTRGAFYGYTF. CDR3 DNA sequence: TGTGCCAGCAGCCCGACCAGGGGAGCGTTCTATGGCTACACCTTC.

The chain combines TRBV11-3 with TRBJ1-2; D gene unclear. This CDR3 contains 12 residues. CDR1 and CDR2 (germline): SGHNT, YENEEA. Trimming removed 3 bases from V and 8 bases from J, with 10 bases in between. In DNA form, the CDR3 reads TGTGCCAGCAGCTTTGGCGGTTGGGGCTACACCTTC. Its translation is CASSFGGWGYTF.

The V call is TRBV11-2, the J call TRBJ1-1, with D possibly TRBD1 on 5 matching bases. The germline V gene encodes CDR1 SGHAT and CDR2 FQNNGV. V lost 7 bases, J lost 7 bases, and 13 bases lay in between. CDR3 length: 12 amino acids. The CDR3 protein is CASTPMGGEAFF. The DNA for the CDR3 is TGTGCCAGCACCCCGATGGGGGGTGAAGCTTTCTTT.

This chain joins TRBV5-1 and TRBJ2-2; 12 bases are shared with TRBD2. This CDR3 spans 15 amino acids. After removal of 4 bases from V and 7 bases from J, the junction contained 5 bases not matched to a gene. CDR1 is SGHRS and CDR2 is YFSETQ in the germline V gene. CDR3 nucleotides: TGCGCCAGCAGCCGACTAGCGGGAGTTGGCGGGGAGCTGTTTTTT. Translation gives CASSRLAGVGGELFF.

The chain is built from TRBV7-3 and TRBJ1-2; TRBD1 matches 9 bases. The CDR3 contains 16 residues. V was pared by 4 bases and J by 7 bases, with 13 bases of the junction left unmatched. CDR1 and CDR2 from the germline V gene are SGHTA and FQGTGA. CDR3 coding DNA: TGTGCCAGCAGCTCCTACGTGACACAGGGGGCGGGTGGCTACACCTTC. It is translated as CASSSYVTQGAGGYTF.

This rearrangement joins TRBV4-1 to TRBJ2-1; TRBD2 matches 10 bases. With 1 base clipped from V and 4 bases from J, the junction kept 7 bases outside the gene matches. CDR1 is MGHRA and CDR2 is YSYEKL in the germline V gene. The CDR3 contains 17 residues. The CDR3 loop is CASSQARRTSGYNEQFF. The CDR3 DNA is TGCGCCAGCAGCCAAGCCCGAAGGACTAGCGGTTACAATGAGCAGTTCTTC.

The CDR3 sequence: CASSLGGLAAGTGELFF. In nucleotides, the CDR3 is TGCGCCAGCAGCTTGGGGGGACTAGCGGCCGGCACCGGGGAGCTGTTTTTT. The gene calls are TRBV5-1 and TRBJ2-2; 11 bases align to TRBD2. The CDR3 loop spans 17 amino acids. The germline V gene encodes CDR1 SGHRS and CDR2 YFSETQ. Losses at the gene ends were 0 bases for V and 4 bases for J; bases not matched to a gene: 5.

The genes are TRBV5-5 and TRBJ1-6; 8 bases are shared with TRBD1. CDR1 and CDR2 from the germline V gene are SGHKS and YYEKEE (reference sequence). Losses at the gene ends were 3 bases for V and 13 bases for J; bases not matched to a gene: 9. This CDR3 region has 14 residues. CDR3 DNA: TGTGCCAGCAGCTGGACGGGACAGGCAGAGCCCCTCCACTTT. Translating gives CASSWTGQAEPLHF.

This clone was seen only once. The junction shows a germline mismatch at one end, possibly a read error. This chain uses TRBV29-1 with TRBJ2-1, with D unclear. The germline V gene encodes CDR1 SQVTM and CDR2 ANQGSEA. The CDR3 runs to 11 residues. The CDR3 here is CSIDTRNEQFF. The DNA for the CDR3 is TGCAGCATTGACACTCGCAATGAGCAGTTCTTC.

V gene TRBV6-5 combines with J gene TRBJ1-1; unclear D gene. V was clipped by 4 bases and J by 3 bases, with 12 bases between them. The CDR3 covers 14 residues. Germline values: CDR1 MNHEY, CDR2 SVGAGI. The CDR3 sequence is CASSFLFADTEAFF. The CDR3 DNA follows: TGTGCCAGCAGTTTCCTCTTCGCGGACACTGAAGCTTTCTTT.

CDR3 sequence: CAWMAGTDGYTF. The CDR3 DNA reads as TGTGCCTGGATGGCCGGGACCGATGGCTACACCTTC. This chain joins TRBV30 and TRBJ1-2; D is perhaps TRBD1 (5 bases). Germline CDR1 reads GTSNPN; CDR2 reads SVGIG (reference sequence). The CDR3 has 12 residues. V dropped 4 bases and J dropped 6 bases, with 12 bases sitting between them.

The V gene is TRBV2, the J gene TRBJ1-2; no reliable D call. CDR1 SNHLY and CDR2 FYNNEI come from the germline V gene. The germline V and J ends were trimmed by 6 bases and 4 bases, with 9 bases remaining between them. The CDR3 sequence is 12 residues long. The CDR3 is CASRDSFYGYTF. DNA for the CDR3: TGTGCCAGCAGGGACTCCTTCTATGGCTACACCTTC.

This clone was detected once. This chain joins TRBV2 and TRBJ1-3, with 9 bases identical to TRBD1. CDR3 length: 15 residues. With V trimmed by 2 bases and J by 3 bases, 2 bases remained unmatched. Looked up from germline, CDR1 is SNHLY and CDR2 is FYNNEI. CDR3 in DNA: TGTGCCAGCAGTGAAAGGACAGGGGATGGAAACACCATATATTTT. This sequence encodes CASSERTGDGNTIYF.

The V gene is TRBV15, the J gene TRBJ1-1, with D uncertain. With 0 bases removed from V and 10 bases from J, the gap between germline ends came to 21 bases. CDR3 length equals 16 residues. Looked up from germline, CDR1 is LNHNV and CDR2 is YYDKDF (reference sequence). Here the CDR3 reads CATSRDVASVSRGAFF. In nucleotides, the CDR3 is TGTGCCACCAGCAGAGATGTGGCTAGCGTTAGCCGAGGAGCTTTCTTT.

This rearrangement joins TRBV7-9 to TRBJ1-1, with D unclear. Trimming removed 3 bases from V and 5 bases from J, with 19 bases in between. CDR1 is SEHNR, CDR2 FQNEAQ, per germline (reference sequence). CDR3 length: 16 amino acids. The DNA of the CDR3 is TGTGCCAGCAGCTTGGGTAGGACCCTTGGAGAAACTGAAGCTTTCTTT. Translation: CASSLGRTLGETEAFF. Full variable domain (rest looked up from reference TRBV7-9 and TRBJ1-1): DTGVSQNPRHKITKRGQNVTFRCDPISEHNRLYWYRQTLGQGPEFLTYFQNEAQLEKSRLLSDRFSAERPKGSFSTLEIQRTEQGDSAMYLCASSLGRTLGETEAFFGQGTRLTVV.

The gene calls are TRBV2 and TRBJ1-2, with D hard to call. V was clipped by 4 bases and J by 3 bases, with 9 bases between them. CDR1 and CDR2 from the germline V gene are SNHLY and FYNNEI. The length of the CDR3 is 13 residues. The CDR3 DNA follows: TGTGCCAGCAGTGTTGGGAGGGACTATGGCTACACCTTC. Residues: CASSVGRDYGYTF.

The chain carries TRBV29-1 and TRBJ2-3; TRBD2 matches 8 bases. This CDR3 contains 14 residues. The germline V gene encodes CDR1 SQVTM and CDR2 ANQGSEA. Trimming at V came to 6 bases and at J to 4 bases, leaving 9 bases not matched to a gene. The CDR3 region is CSVLAVKAADTQYF. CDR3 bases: TGCAGCGTACTAGCGGTAAAGGCCGCAGATACGCAGTATTTT.

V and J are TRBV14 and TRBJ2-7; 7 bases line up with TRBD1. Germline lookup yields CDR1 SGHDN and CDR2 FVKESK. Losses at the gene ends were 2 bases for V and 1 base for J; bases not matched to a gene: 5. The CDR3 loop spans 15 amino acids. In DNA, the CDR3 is TGTGCCAGCAGCCAATCGGGGACAGTATCCTACGAGCAGTACTTC. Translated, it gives CASSQSGTVSYEQYF.